These 21 T cell receptor beta chains were all obtained from the same sample, sequenced in a study of identical twins (dated by TCRdb to 2016 to 2017). Receptor libraries were prepared by 5' RACE. Sequencer: Illumina HiSeq 2000. The public reads were reanalyzed by TCRdb: fastp trimming at Q25, MiXCR alignment, in-frame beta chains only. Rows with a matching CDR3 protein are joined into one entry that keeps the most common DNA and genes. Here the sample has roughly 350,000 distinct CDR3 sequences; approximately 13% occur a single time. The ten largest clones take up more than 6% of the sample. These data are also associated with another study on yellow fever vaccine responses in identical twins.

The specimen was CD8+ T cells sorted from blood. The receptors were sampled from a woman under 30 in good health.

The V call is TRBV7-2, the J call TRBJ2-7; TRBD1 matches at 9 bases. The V gene end was trimmed by 5 bases and the J gene end by 2 bases; junction bases not matched to a gene: 4. This CDR3 spans 14 amino acids. The germline V gene has CDR1 SGHTA and CDR2 FQGNSA. The CDR3 region has the DNA TGTGCCAGCAGCCCAGACAGGGGGACCTACGAGCAGTACGTC. Its translation: CASSPDRGTYEQYV.

This clonotype was found a few times. This chain links TRBV20-1 with TRBJ1-2; tentative D call: TRBD1 (5 bases). The V end lost 0 bases, the J end lost 8 bases, and 19 bases lay between the germline ends. Looked up from germline, CDR1 is DFQATT and CDR2 is SNEGSKA (reference sequence). This CDR3 has 15 residues. CDR3 protein: CSARDQGGIFGGYTF. CDR3 DNA sequence: TGCAGTGCTAGAGATCAGGGAGGCATCTTTGGAGGCTACACCTTC.

This clonotype was detected only a few times. V gene TRBV6-1 combines with J gene TRBJ1-1; 9 positions agree with TRBD1. Germline V lookup: CDR1 MNHNS, CDR2 SASEGT. V shed 10 bases and J 1 base; nucleotides not matched to a gene: 7. The CDR3 sequence is 14 residues long. The CDR3, as DNA: TGTGCCACTTCCACAGGGGGCGAGAACACTGAAGCTTTCTTT. Its protein product is CATSTGGENTEAFF.

This clonotype was recorded many times. The chain carries TRBV7-9 and TRBJ2-2, with 7 positions matching TRBD1. With V trimmed by 5 bases and J by 6 bases, 15 bases remained unmatched. Germline CDR1 SEHNR, CDR2 FQNEAQ (reference sequence). This CDR3 contains 17 residues. CDR3 in amino acids: CASSDIGTDSHAGELFF. Written as DNA, the CDR3 is TGTGCCAGCAGCGACATAGGGACAGATTCCCACGCCGGGGAGCTGTTTTTT.

The chain carries TRBV20-1 and TRBJ2-7, with 7 bases aligning to TRBD2. Germline CDR1 DFQATT, CDR2 SNEGSKA (reference sequence). The V gene end was trimmed by 0 bases and the J gene end by 1 base; junction bases not matched to a gene: 3. The CDR3 covers 14 residues. CDR3 bases: TGCAGTGCTAGAGAGCGGGAGAGTTCCTACGAGCAGTACTTC. Translation: CSARERESSYEQYF.

The J gene is TRBJ1-5, the V gene TRBV20-1; TRBD1 might be the D (5 bases). V was shortened by 5 bases and J by 6 bases, with 23 bases between the two germline ends. The length of the CDR3 is 16 residues. The germline CDR1 and CDR2 sequences are DFQATT and SNEGSKA (reference sequence). Written as DNA, the CDR3 is TGCAGTGCTTCAGATTCCGATTTAGGTGGGGGTCAGCCCCAGCATTTT. As protein: CSASDSDLGGGQPQHF.

This clonotype was seen only a few times. The chain recombines TRBV14 with TRBJ2-3; unclear D gene. From germline, CDR1 is SGHDN and CDR2 FVKESK. This CDR3 spans 13 amino acids. V was pared by 0 bases and J by 4 bases, with 5 bases between. The CDR3 coding sequence is TGTGCCAGCAGCCAAGATGCGGCAGATACGCAGTATTTT. Residues: CASSQDAADTQYF.

The gene calls are TRBV6-5 and TRBJ1-3, with 7 bases identical to TRBD1. Losses at the gene ends were 1 base for V and 1 base for J; bases not matched to a gene: 1. CDR1 is MNHEY, CDR2 SVGAGI, per germline. The length of the CDR3 is 15 residues. CDR3 protein: CASSYLTGSGNTIYF. In DNA form, the CDR3 reads TGTGCCAGCAGTTACTTGACAGGGTCTGGAAACACCATATATTTT.

This clonotype has ten or more counts. The rearrangement joins TRBV4-1 to TRBJ2-4; 7 nucleotides match TRBD1. After removal of 4 bases from V and 1 base from J, the junction contained 4 bases not matched to a gene. CDR1 is MGHRA and CDR2 is YSYEKL in the germline V gene. This CDR3 spans 15 amino acids. CDR3: CASSPPTGAKNIQYF. CDR3 DNA: TGCGCCAGCAGCCCGCCGACAGGGGCCAAAAACATTCAGTACTTC.

This clonotype was counted between two and nine times. The chain is built from TRBV29-1 and TRBJ2-3; D call uncertain. V dropped 2 bases and J dropped 2 bases, with 11 bases sitting between them. The CDR3 spans 14 residues. Germline CDR1 is SQVTM and CDR2 is ANQGSEA. CDR3 residues: CSVERAENTDTQYF. CDR3 coding DNA: TGCAGCGTTGAACGGGCAGAGAACACAGATACGCAGTATTTT.

In this sample, this clonotype turned up many times. CDR3 amino acids: CASRRYRDTDTQYF. CDR3 nucleotides: TGTGCCAGCCGCCGCTACAGGGACACAGATACGCAGTATTTT. The chain has TRBV7-8 and TRBJ2-3; maybe TRBD1 (6 bases). Germline values: CDR1 SGHVS, CDR2 FQNEAQ. The CDR3 runs 14 residues. The V end lost 8 bases, the J end lost 2 bases, and 14 bases lay between the germline ends.

This clonotype was observed many times. This chain links TRBV21-1 with TRBJ1-1; the D call of TRBD1 is as the table states it, not checked on the DNA. TRBV21-1 is recorded as a pseudogene. The CDR3 sequence is 15 residues long. CDR3 protein: CASSKGTGKNTEAFF. As DNA, the CDR3 is TGTGCCAGCAGCAAAGGTACAGGGAAGAACACTGAAGCTTTCTTT.

The sample holds a few counts of this clonotype. This rearrangement joins TRBV4-1 to TRBJ1-1; 8 nucleotides line up with TRBD1. Germline-derived CDR1 and CDR2 are MGHRA and YSYEKL. Trimming at V came to 2 bases and at J to 0 bases, leaving 2 bases not matched to a gene. The CDR3 length is 15 residues. The CDR3 bases are TGCGCCAGCAGCCAAAAGACAGGGGTGAACACTGAAGCTTTCTTT. Residues: CASSQKTGVNTEAFF.

This clonotype was recorded a few times. The chain links TRBV12-3 or TRBV12-4 to TRBJ2-1; 9 bases map to TRBD2. This CDR3 comprises 15 residues. Losses at the gene ends were 5 bases for V and 4 bases for J; bases not matched to a gene: 6. CDR3 region: CASSQPTSGYNEQFF. CDR3 DNA sequence: TGTGCCAGCAGTCAACCGACTAGCGGATACAATGAGCAGTTCTTC.

The chain has TRBV20-1 and TRBJ2-7; TRBD2 aligns across 11 bases. This CDR3 spans 13 amino acids. Germline loops: CDR1 DFQATT, CDR2 SNEGSKA (reference sequence). Here the CDR3 reads CRVTSGDTYEQYV. Here the CDR3 DNA reads TGCAGGGTGACTAGCGGGGATACCTACGAGCAGTACGTC.

This clonotype was recorded many times. The gene calls are TRBV20-1 and TRBJ2-7, with TRBD1 matching 7 bases. Per the germline V gene, CDR1 is DFQATT and CDR2 is SNEGSKA (reference sequence). V was clipped by 0 bases and J by 4 bases; unmatched bases: 3. This CDR3 has 13 residues. The CDR3 DNA is TGCAGTGCTAGAGACCTACAGGGGTACGAGCAGTACTTC. Translation: CSARDLQGYEQYF.

This clonotype showed up many times. The chain has TRBV10-3 and TRBJ2-2; D remains ambiguous. This CDR3 has 15 residues. Trimming stripped 3 bases from V and 0 bases from J, with 8 bases between. The germline CDR1 and CDR2 sequences are ENHRY and SYGVKD. CDR3 loop: CAISESNTNTGELFF. The DNA for the CDR3 is TGTGCCATCAGTGAATCTAACACGAACACCGGGGAGCTGTTTTTT.

This clonotype was counted a few times. The genes are TRBV6-2 or TRBV6-3 and TRBJ2-7; D unclear. CDR3 length: 15 amino acids. Germline-derived CDR1 and CDR2 are MNHEY and SVGEGT. V lost 1 base and J lost 7, with 17 bases in between. The CDR3 DNA follows: TGTGCCAGCAGTTACTACCTGCGAGGAGCTCAAGAGCAGTACTTC. Translating it yields CASSYYLRGAQEQYF.

The sample holds many counts of this clonotype. The chain couples TRBV15 to TRBJ1-2, with D unclear. Germline assignment: CDR1 LNHNV and CDR2 YYDKDF (reference sequence). The CDR3 consists of 14 residues. V shed 0 bases and J shed 8 bases, with 13 bases lying between them. The CDR3 DNA follows: TGTGCCACCAGCAGAGATCGGGCCGACTTGGGCTACACCTTC. As protein: CATSRDRADLGYTF.

This clonotype was observed a handful of times. The rearrangement joins TRBV29-1 to TRBJ2-7, with D perhaps TRBD2 (6 bases). CDR1 SQVTM and CDR2 ANQGSEA come from the germline V gene. This CDR3 comprises 13 residues. Trimming stripped 4 bases from V and 7 bases from J, with 17 bases between. The CDR3 DNA reads as TGCAGCGTTGCCGGAGGGCGGGTAGGGGAGCAGTACTTC. Translating it yields CSVAGGRVGEQYF.

This clonotype appeared a few times. This chain uses TRBV12-3 or TRBV12-4 with TRBJ2-7; D unresolved. The CDR3 spans 15 residues. The V end lost 1 base, the J end lost 2 bases, and 12 bases lay between the germline ends. The CDR3 here is CASSLGVSAAYEQYF. CDR3 nucleotide sequence: TGTGCCAGCAGTTTAGGGGTGTCGGCAGCCTACGAGCAGTACTTC.